This entry concerns a single T cell receptor (beta chain). This specimen belongs to a study of blood T cell repertoires in COVID-19. Assay: immunoSEQ multiplex PCR; the TCRdb copy retains only in-frame clones and omits some. In the table there are fewer than 300,000 clones, approximately 90% of which are singletons. The CDR3 has 15 residues. Looked up from germline, CDR1 is ENHRY and CDR2 is SYGVKD. Trimming cost V 11 bases and J 9 bases, with 26 bases left between them. Sample: PBMCs or T cells enriched from blood (not recorded which). The TCR comes from a woman in her thirties who had recovered from COVID-19. The V and J genes are TRBV10-3 and TRBJ2-1; D remains ambiguous. CDR3 sequence reads: CAATLELADGGEQFF. Here the CDR3 DNA reads TGTGCCGCCACCCTCGAGTTGGCGGATGGTGGTGAGCAGTTCTTC.